One T cell receptor (beta chain) is described in this entry. Its specificity is unknown. Clones were sequenced by immunoSEQ multiplex PCR, and TCRdb holds only the in-frame ones, with some missing. In the table there are around 150,000 clones, approximately 90% of which are singletons. This sample is part of a study of T cell responses to AZD1222 COVID-19 vaccine. Study-wide context: Recipients boosted at about 4 weeks or about 12 weeks are pooled.

This CDR3 is built from 11 residues. CDR1 and CDR2 (germline): SGHDT, YYEEEE. With 4 bases clipped from V and 15 bases from J, the junction kept 6 bases outside the gene matches. Study results and caveats: Most donors were white British, females outnumbered males, and clonal diversity was possibly underestimated.

Specimen: peripheral blood, collected on day 0 of AZD1222 vaccination. This TCR was sampled from an adult in good health. This rearrangement joins TRBV5-6 to TRBJ2-1; 8 positions match TRBD2. For the CDR3, the DNA is TGTGCCAGCAGCCTGGGACTAGAGGCGTTCTTC. It codes for CASSLGLEAFF.